The 8 T cell receptor beta chains presented below share a single source sample, sequenced in a study of cytomegalovirus exposure and HLA in healthy donors. Both 60 Vbeta primers and 13 Jbeta primers went into the PCR. The data were produced by immunoSEQ multiplex PCR, yet TCRdb's version contains in-frame clones alone and is incomplete. The table records more than 150,000 clones, 81% of them present only once. Sequenced input: PBMCs. All receptors come from a man in his fifties in good health and CMV-seropositive.

V usage is TRBV6-5 and J usage is TRBJ2-5, with 11 bases identical to TRBD1. The DNA end lines up better with TRBJ2-7; the J call may be wrong. The CDR3 totals 14 residues. Germline lookup yields CDR1 MNHEY and CDR2 SVGAGI. CDR3 region: CASRGTGGNYEQYF. In DNA form, the CDR3 reads TGTGCCAGCAGAGGGACAGGGGGTAACTACGAGCAGTACTTC.

The V call is TRBV5-1, the J call TRBJ2-2; D remains ambiguous. Trimming pared 0 bases from V and 2 bases from J, leaving 8 bases between. Germline V lookup: CDR1 SGHRS, CDR2 YFSETQ. CDR3 length equals 15 residues. DNA for the CDR3: TGCGCCAGCAGCTTGGTGACTGATAACACCGGGGAGCTGTTTTTT. Residues: CASSLVTDNTGELFF.

The genes are TRBV6-5 and TRBJ2-7; TRBD1 matches at 9 bases. CDR3 length: 15 amino acids. The germline V gene encodes CDR1 MNHEY and CDR2 SVGAGI. J gave up 1 base and V 4 bases, and 5 bases lay outside the gene matches. The CDR3 DNA follows: TGTGCCAGCAGTTTTGGGACAGGGCGTTCCTACGAGCAGTACTTC. Translating it yields CASSFGTGRSYEQYF.

J is TRBJ2-2 and V is TRBV7-3; 7 bases are a match to TRBD2. CDR3 size: 12 residues. Germline lookup yields CDR1 SGHTA and CDR2 FQGTGA. V lost 8 bases to trimming and J lost 6 bases; unmatched junction nucleotides: 3. As DNA, the CDR3 is TGTGCCAGCGGGAGGGCCGCCGGGGAGCTGTTTTTT. This encodes CASGRAAGELFF.

This chain joins TRBV28 and TRBJ2-5; maybe TRBD1 (6 bases). The CDR3 is made up of 13 amino acids. V lost 8 bases and J lost 2, with 12 bases in between. The germline V gene encodes CDR1 MDHEN and CDR2 SYDVKM. For the CDR3, the DNA is TGTGCCAGCGGCCCGGACAGACAAGAGACCCAGTACTTC. Amino acids: CASGPDRQETQYF.

This chain joins TRBV6-5 and TRBJ1-2; maybe TRBD1 (6 bases). The germline V gene has CDR1 MNHEY and CDR2 SVGAGI. Between the trimmed V and J ends, which lost 8 bases and 5 bases, there was a span of 15 bases. This CDR3 is 13 amino acids long. The CDR3 is CASYRTVGYGYTF. The CDR3 nucleotides are TGTGCCAGCTATCGGACAGTAGGATATGGCTACACCTTC.

Turning to this clone: An end of the junction does not agree with germline; a read error may underlie this. The V call is TRBV6-5, the J call TRBJ1-5; D is unresolved. This CDR3 region has 16 residues. Germline V gene sequence: CDR1 MNHEY, CDR2 SVGAGI. CDR3 sequence: CASSNSGSGGNQPQHF. In nucleotides, the CDR3 is TGTGCCAGCAGTAACTCCGGGAGTGGGGGCAATCAGCCCCAGCATTTT.

A single count supports this clone. This rearrangement joins TRBV7-2 to TRBJ1-1; 7 bases match TRBD1. CDR1 is SGHTA and CDR2 is FQGNSA in the germline V gene. The CDR3 loop spans 14 amino acids. Trimming cost V 5 bases and J 2 bases; bases outside gene matches: 5. The CDR3 DNA reads TGTGCCAGCAGCCGGAGGGGGCAAAACACTGAAGCTTTCTTT. This sequence encodes CASSRRGQNTEAFF. Full variable domain (remainder filled in from reference TRBV7-2 and TRBJ1-1): GAGVSQSPSNKVTEKGKDVELRCDPISGHTALYWYRQSLGQGLEFLIYFQGNSAPDKSGLPSDRFSAERTGGSVSTLTIQRTQQEDSAVYLCASSRRGQNTEAFFGQGTRLTVV.